This T cell receptor (beta chain) was captured by sequencing in a study of identical twins. General observations from the study: Reduced insertions were recorded for abundant cord blood beta clonotypes, with no such pattern in memory repertoires. There was more out-of-frame TCR alpha sharing in monozygotic twins than models estimated. Surplus twin overlap in beta out-of-frame sequences was less pronounced.

TCRdb re-called the 5' RACE reads through MiXCR, storing one row per CDR3 protein. Among 570,000 or so distinct CDR3 sequences listed, 9% to 10% were seen once. With respect to this clonotype: Its antigen is not identified.

The CDR3 spans 15 residues. Germline CDR1 and CDR2: MDHEN and SYDVKM. With 5 bases clipped from V and 6 bases from J, the junction kept 5 bases outside the gene matches. The same data also contributed to another study, on yellow fever vaccine responses in identical twins. From that report: As reported, the vaccine T cell response of twins seemed partly convergent and partly personalized.

This sequence originates from a woman younger than 30 in good health. V is TRBV28 and J is TRBJ1-6; the match to TRBD1 covers 9 bases. Material for sequencing was PBMCs. CDR3 nucleotides: TGTGCCAGCAGTGCCGGGACAGGGCGTAATTCACCCCTCCACTTT. Its protein is CASSAGTGRNSPLHF.